The rows below give T cell receptor beta chains drawn from one sample of a study of T cells expressing NK-cell markers. TCRdb re-called the 5' RACE reads and gives one entry per CDR3 protein, without DNA. Recorded for this sample: about 260,000 distinct CDR3 sequences. Sequences were obtained from blood T cells: a sorted CD56 or NKG2C T cell subset, CD4+ or CD8+ T cells, or bulk PBMC T cells (not recorded which). All receptors derive from a man aged 18 to 29 in good health. Both conserved end residues are part of each CDR3. Each record gives: J gene, V gene, CDR3 protein.

TRBJ2-2 | TRBV25-1 | CASSATGPNTGELFF
TRBJ2-3 | TRBV20-1 | CSASKDDYSGADTQYF
TRBJ2-5 | TRBV20-1 | CSARKGAGGTQYF
TRBJ1-5 | TRBV6-1 | CASSGAGSFDSNQPQHF
TRBJ1-5 | TRBV6-1 | CASSVEDLGNQPQHF
TRBJ2-1 | TRBV5-1 | CASSQFLSSSYNEQFF
TRBJ2-5 | TRBV27 | CASGHYQETQYF
TRBJ2-2 | TRBV29-1 | CSVMGRGLGLVGELFF
TRBJ2-3 | TRBV12-3/TRBV12-4 | CASSFLGTSGRAVGDTQYF
TRBJ2-7 | TRBV29-1 | CSVSGLGAYEQYF
TRBJ2-3 | TRBV15 | CATSTRTSGDTQYF
TRBJ2-4 | TRBV15 | CATSRDFLAKNIQYF
TRBJ2-1 | TRBV7-9 | CASSLGPPREQFF
TRBJ1-6 | TRBV12-3/TRBV12-4 | CASSLKGYNSPLHF
TRBJ2-5 | TRBV5-5 | CASSLWASGGQETQYF
TRBJ2-7 | TRBV12-3/TRBV12-4 | CASGLLPYEQYF
TRBJ1-5 | TRBV12-3/TRBV12-4 | CASSLTGRFNQPQHF
TRBJ1-3 | TRBV30 | CAWSVGTFHPYSSGNTIYF
TRBJ2-2 | TRBV10-3 | CAITGGTIPGELFF
TRBJ2-1 | TRBV20-1 | CSARDPTGTGTYNEQFF
TRBJ1-5 | TRBV12-3/TRBV12-4 | CASSSWGGSNQPQHF
TRBJ2-2 | TRBV9 | CASRGGISNTGELFF
TRBJ2-2 | TRBV29-1 | CSVGQPNTGELFF
TRBJ2-7 | TRBV25-1 | CASSGVYEQYF
TRBJ1-1 | TRBV30 | CAWSAGVFKAFF
TRBJ2-5 | TRBV20-1 | CSATDRGLETQYF